This TCR beta chain came from a study of blood T cell repertoires in COVID-19. Across the whole study: Whether acute or convalescent, the COVID-19 samples came from the United States, Italy and Spain. PBMCs, B-cell-depleted T cells, or T cells provided the cDNA or gDNA that made up the material.

As originally analysed: By means of reference gene primer amplification, nucleated cell counts were estimated. Some clones are missing from TCRdb's copy, which holds only in-frame ones; the method was immunoSEQ multiplex PCR. V and J calls and clone size come straight from that table; D and trimming were deduced from the DNA. The sample has tens of thousands of clones, 88% seen once. Germline CDR1 reads MNHEY; CDR2 reads SVGAGI. The V end lost 7 bases, the J end lost 1 base, and 11 bases lay between the germline ends. There are 13 residues in the CDR3. Material: peripheral blood. The chain recombines TRBV6-5 with TRBJ2-7; D is perhaps TRBD1 (5 bases). This sequence was found in a human donor in a cohort sampled during active COVID-19. Here the CDR3 reads CASTGRQSYEQYF. The CDR3 region has the DNA TGTGCCAGCACTGGTAGACAGTCCTACGAGCAGTACTTC.